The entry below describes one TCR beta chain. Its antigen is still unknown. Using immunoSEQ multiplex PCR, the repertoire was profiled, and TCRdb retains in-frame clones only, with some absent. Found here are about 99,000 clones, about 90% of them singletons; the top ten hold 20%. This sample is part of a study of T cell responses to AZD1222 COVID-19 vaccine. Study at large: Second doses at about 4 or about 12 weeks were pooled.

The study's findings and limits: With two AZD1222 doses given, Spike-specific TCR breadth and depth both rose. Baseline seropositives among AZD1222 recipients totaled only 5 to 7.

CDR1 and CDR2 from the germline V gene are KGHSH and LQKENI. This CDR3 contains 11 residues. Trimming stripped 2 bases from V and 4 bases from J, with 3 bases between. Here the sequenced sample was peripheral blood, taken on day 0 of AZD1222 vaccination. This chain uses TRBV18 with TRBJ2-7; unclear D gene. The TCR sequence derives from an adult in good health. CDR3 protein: CASSPGYEQYF. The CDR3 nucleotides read TGTGCCAGCTCACCAGGGTACGAGCAGTACTTC.